This TCR beta chain was captured by sequencing in a study of blood T cell repertoires in COVID-19. Across the whole study: PBMCs, B-cell-depleted T cells, or T cells were the source of the cDNA or gDNA that made up the material.

Source study methods: Estimates of nucleated cell counts were drawn from the amplification of reference gene primers. The repertoire was sequenced with immunoSEQ multiplex PCR; TCRdb's copy has only in-frame clones and lacks some. Clone size and V and J calls were adopted from that table, with D and trimming inferred from the DNA. The data hold 250,000 to 400,000 clones, with roughly 85% observed a single time. CDR3 length equals 14 residues. Trimming removed 0 bases from V and 3 bases from J, with 7 bases in between. The V gene's germline CDR1 is LNHNV and CDR2 YYDKDF (reference sequence). Those enrolled, adults aged about 18 to 89 years, came from about two dozen US areas. Each participant's cohort was designated according to participant-reported clinical history.

Sequenced material: PBMCs or T cells enriched from blood (not recorded which). V and J are TRBV15 and TRBJ2-3; D is ambiguous. The clonotype originates from a woman in her 30s who had been exposed to COVID-19. CDR3 coding DNA: TGTGCCACCAGCAGAGATAGAGCGACAGATACGCAGTATTTT. Encoded protein: CATSRDRATDTQYF.